Sequencing of this TCR beta chain was carried out in a study of cytomegalovirus exposure and HLA in healthy donors. Overall study: Previous work identified 95 million to 140 million unique TCR beta sequences from about 179 million T cells. The study's early data release held some 85 million unique TCRs from HLA-typed donors. Whole-study results and caveats: The authors listed about 170 TCR beta chains as cytomegalovirus-associated.

Concerning this clone: What it binds is unknown.

CDR1 is LNHNV and CDR2 is YYDKDF in the germline V gene (reference sequence). CDR3 length: 20 residues. The germline V and J ends were trimmed by 5 bases and 1 base, with 27 bases remaining between them. The PCR was carried out with 60 Vbeta primers and 13 Jbeta primers. Here immunoSEQ multiplex PCR was the method, and the copy in TCRdb shows in-frame clones only, minus some. The repertoire table contains over 200,000 clones. This sequence was found in a woman aged 25 to 39 in good health and CMV-seropositive. Specimen: PBMCs. V is TRBV15 and J is TRBJ1-5, with D maybe TRBD1 (6 bases). The CDR3 sequence is CATSPSSRDTLSGSNQPQHF. CDR3 sequence (DNA): TGTGCCACCAGCCCTTCCTCTCGGGACACCCTAAGTGGGAGCAATCAGCCCCAGCATTTT.